Below are 25 T cell receptor beta chains sequenced from a single sample in a study of T cell responses to AZD1222 COVID-19 vaccine. Only in-frame clones appear in the TCRdb table, and some are missing; sequencing was by immunoSEQ multiplex PCR. Altogether roughly 190,000 clones are present, approximately 92% being singletons, with the ten largest covering approximately 1.4%. This specimen consisted of peripheral blood, obtained on day 0 of AZD1222 vaccination. These receptors were collected from an adult in good health.

The chain recombines TRBV19 with TRBJ1-3; D call uncertain. Per the germline V gene, CDR1 is LNHDA and CDR2 is SQIVND (reference sequence). Trimming shortened V by 7 bases and J by 7 bases, and 14 bases separated the two germline ends. This CDR3 contains 13 residues. The CDR3 protein is CASKVDGTNTIYF. In DNA, the CDR3 is TGTGCCAGTAAAGTGGATGGAACGAACACCATATATTTT.

The chain uses TRBV7-9 and TRBJ1-5; 8 bases map to TRBD1. Germline loops: CDR1 SEHNR, CDR2 FQNEAQ (reference sequence). This CDR3 comprises 15 residues. V lost 5 bases to trimming and J lost 1 base; unmatched junction nucleotides: 4. CDR3 residues: CASSTDRGSNQPQHF. The CDR3 DNA reads TGTGCCAGCAGCACTGACAGGGGCAGCAATCAGCCCCAGCATTTT.

This clone was seen once. The V call is TRBV24-1, the J call TRBJ2-3, with D maybe TRBD1 (5 bases). Germline assignment: CDR1 KGHDR and CDR2 SFDVKD. This CDR3 spans 16 amino acids. The V and J ends lost 1 base and 2 bases respectively, with 12 bases between them. This chain's CDR3 is CATSDFGQGFTDTQYF. The CDR3 DNA reads as TGTGCCACCAGTGATTTCGGGCAGGGTTTCACAGATACGCAGTATTTT.

The chain is built from TRBV2 and TRBJ1-5; possibly TRBD1 for D (5 bases). V was pared by 7 bases and J by 2 bases, with 12 bases between. Looked up from germline, CDR1 is SNHLY and CDR2 is FYNNEI. The CDR3 sequence is 14 residues long. The CDR3 nucleotides read TGTGCCAGCACCGCAGGGCGAGGCAATCAGCCCCAGCATTTT. It specifies CASTAGRGNQPQHF. The full variable domain, completed using reference TRBV2 and TRBJ1-5, is EPEVTQTPSHQVTQMGQEVILRCVPISNHLYFYWYRQILGQKVEFLVSFYNNEISEKSEIFDDQFSVERPDGSNFTLKIRSTKLEDSAMYFCASTAGRGNQPQHFGDGTRLSIL.

The rearrangement links TRBV4-3 to TRBJ2-5; the match to TRBD2 covers 10 bases. The germline gives CDR1 LGHNA, CDR2 YSLEER. The V and J ends lost 2 bases and 4 bases, in that order; junction bases with no gene match: 10. The CDR3 is made up of 17 amino acids. For the CDR3, the DNA is TGCGCCAGCAGCCAATCCCTAAGCGGGGGGGCCCCAGAGACCCAGTACTTC. As protein: CASSQSLSGGAPETQYF.

This chain joins TRBV6-5 and TRBJ2-7; TRBD2 aligns across 9 bases. V shed 2 bases, J shed 0 bases, and the junction held 2 bases outside the gene matches. This CDR3 has 15 residues. Germline V gene data show CDR1 as MNHEY and CDR2 as SVGAGI. CDR3 region: CASSYLAGSSYEQYF. The CDR3 DNA follows: TGTGCCAGCAGTTACCTAGCGGGGAGCTCCTACGAGCAGTACTTC.

This clone was picked up one time. The same CDR3 also results from other DNA sequences found in this sample. This chain joins TRBV2 and TRBJ2-1; tentative D call: TRBD2 (7 bases). This CDR3 comprises 15 residues. Per germline, CDR1 SNHLY and CDR2 FYNNEI. V was pared by 2 bases and J by 2 bases, with 10 bases between. The CDR3 here is CASSERGGPYNEQFF. Here the CDR3 DNA reads TGTGCCAGCAGTGAAAGGGGGGGGCCCTACAATGAGCAGTTCTTC.

This chain links TRBV5-1 with TRBJ1-2; D is ambiguous. In germline, CDR1 is SGHRS, CDR2 YFSETQ. Deletions cut 0 bases from V and 5 bases from J, with 14 bases between. The CDR3 extends over 15 amino acids. The CDR3 DNA follows: TGCGCCAGCAGCTTGGGGACGCCCGGGGTATATGGCTACACCTTC. It translates to CASSLGTPGVYGYTF. Full variable domain (outside the CDR3, taken from reference TRBV5-1 and TRBJ1-2): KAGVTQTPRYLIKTRGQQVTLSCSPISGHRSVSWYQQTPGQGLQFLFEYFSETQRNKGNFPGRFSGRQFSNSRSEMNVSTLELGDSALYLCASSLGTPGVYGYTFGSGTRLTVV.

The gene calls are TRBV4-1 and TRBJ2-2; TRBD2 is a possible D gene (6 bases). V gave up 6 bases and J gave up 5 bases, with 16 bases separating them. CDR1 and CDR2 from the germline V gene are MGHRA and YSYEKL. The CDR3 totals 15 residues. The CDR3 DNA sequence: TGCGCCAGCAGGGAGGGGTCCGGGAATACCGGGGAGCTGTTTTTT. Its translation: CASREGSGNTGELFF.

The V call is TRBV14, the J call TRBJ1-2; 7 bases agree with TRBD1. The J segment lost 7 bases and the V segment lost 0 bases, leaving 5 bases of the junction unmatched. This CDR3 contains 14 residues. Germline values: CDR1 SGHDN, CDR2 FVKESK. In nucleotides, the CDR3 is TGTGCCAGCAGCCAAGAAACAGGGGTGGTTGGCTACACCTTC. Translated, it gives CASSQETGVVGYTF.

V gene TRBV6-5 combines with J gene TRBJ1-2; 9 bases match TRBD1. The germline V gene has CDR1 MNHEY and CDR2 SVGAGI. The CDR3 totals 14 residues. V dropped 6 bases and J dropped 4; count of bases not matched to a gene: 6. The CDR3 DNA reads TGTGCCAGCAGAACGGACAGGGGAGCCTATGGCTACACCTTC. Protein sequence: CASRTDRGAYGYTF.

The chain combines TRBV14 with TRBJ1-2, with 7 bases aligning to TRBD1. Germline V gives CDR1 SGHDN, CDR2 FVKESK. This CDR3 comprises 15 residues. The V segment lost 0 bases and the J segment 4 bases; nucleotides outside the gene matches: 5. The CDR3 region has the DNA TGTGCCAGCAGCCAAGAAGGGGGACAGATCTATGGCTACACCTTC. Protein sequence: CASSQEGGQIYGYTF.

The chain uses TRBV19 and TRBJ2-1; TRBD1 matches at 8 bases. The CDR3 contains 17 residues. The trim removed 0 bases at V and 4 bases at J, leaving 8 bases unmatched. Germline V lookup: CDR1 LNHDA, CDR2 SQIVND (reference sequence). The CDR3 is CASSIDINRGAYNEQFF. The CDR3 DNA follows: TGTGCCAGTAGTATAGATATCAACAGGGGGGCTTACAATGAGCAGTTCTTC.

This clone came up once. This chain connects TRBV5-4 to TRBJ2-1, with 8 bases identical to TRBD1. Germline assignment: CDR1 SGHNT and CDR2 YYREEE (reference sequence). V lost 4 bases, J lost 7 bases, and 10 bases stayed unmatched. The CDR3 loop spans 15 amino acids. CDR3 DNA: TGTGCCAGCAGCCAGATGGACAGGGCGGGAAATGAGCAGTTCTTC. Translating gives CASSQMDRAGNEQFF.

The chain recombines TRBV5-1 with TRBJ2-1; D remains unclear. CDR3 size: 14 residues. V was clipped by 0 bases and J by 0 bases, with 4 bases between them. Germline CDR1 reads SGHRS; CDR2 reads YFSETQ. The CDR3 spells CASSLDTSYNEQFF. Here the CDR3 DNA reads TGCGCCAGCAGCTTGGACACCTCCTACAATGAGCAGTTCTTC. Full variable domain (rest looked up from reference TRBV5-1 and TRBJ2-1): KAGVTQTPRYLIKTRGQQVTLSCSPISGHRSVSWYQQTPGQGLQFLFEYFSETQRNKGNFPGRFSGRQFSNSRSEMNVSTLELGDSALYLCASSLDTSYNEQFFGPGTRLTVL.

The rearrangement joins TRBV27 to TRBJ2-7, with D possibly being TRBD1 or TRBD2 (5 bases each). This CDR3 region has 15 residues. CDR1 and CDR2 from the germline V gene are MNHEY and SMNVEV (reference sequence). Trimming removed 6 bases from V and 4 bases from J, with 19 bases in between. CDR3 sequence: CASRSDPGPIYEQYF. CDR3 DNA sequence: TGTGCCAGCAGATCGGATCCGGGACCAATTTACGAGCAGTACTTC.

The chain is built from TRBV4-1 and TRBJ2-1, with D uncertain. CDR3 length: 15 residues. Trimming took off 1 base at V and 3 bases at J, with 10 bases between the two ends. Germline lookup yields CDR1 MGHRA and CDR2 YSYEKL. The CDR3 sequence is CASSQALTDYNEQFF. DNA for the CDR3: TGCGCCAGCAGCCAAGCCTTGACGGACTACAATGAGCAGTTCTTC.

The chain uses TRBV2 and TRBJ1-2; 7 bases agree with TRBD1. Germline assignment: CDR1 SNHLY and CDR2 FYNNEI. Unmatched junction bases numbered 6, after V lost 5 bases and J lost 3 bases. This CDR3 has 14 amino acids. The CDR3 coding sequence is TGTGCCAGCAGTAACAGGGGAGGGGACTATGGCTACACCTTC. Its protein product is CASSNRGGDYGYTF.

The rearrangement links TRBV9 to TRBJ2-1; 7 bases fit TRBD2. The CDR3 contains 16 residues. V lost 0 bases, J lost 9 bases, and 12 bases stayed unmatched. The V gene's germline CDR1 is SGDLS and CDR2 YYNGEE. CDR3 region: CASSVGVGGTLGEQFF. CDR3 nucleotide sequence: TGTGCCAGCAGCGTAGGTGTCGGGGGGACCCTCGGTGAGCAGTTCTTC.

This chain joins TRBV7-8 and TRBJ1-4; perhaps TRBD1 as D (6 bases). Germline CDR1 and CDR2: SGHVS and FQNEAQ. The V end was cut by 2 bases, the J end by 3 bases, with 13 bases between. The CDR3 extends over 16 amino acids. The CDR3 loop reads CASSLYRVKANEKLFF. The CDR3 DNA follows: TGTGCCAGCAGCTTATACAGGGTCAAGGCTAATGAAAAACTGTTTTTT.

The chain has TRBV7-9 and TRBJ1-1; 7 bases fit TRBD1. This CDR3 spans 15 amino acids. The V and J ends lost 5 bases and 10 bases, in that order; junction bases with no gene match: 16. Germline loops: CDR1 SEHNR, CDR2 FQNEAQ (reference sequence). The CDR3 reads CASSLLGQLVHGAFF. CDR3 nucleotide sequence: TGTGCCAGCAGCCTACTGGGACAGTTGGTTCATGGAGCTTTCTTT.

In nucleotides, the CDR3 is TGTGCCAGCAGCTTAAGTGTGGGACCCCCAGGGCGGAATGAGCAGTTCTTC. Amino acid sequence: CASSLSVGPPGRNEQFF. The rearrangement links TRBV7-8 to TRBJ2-1; D is perhaps TRBD1 or TRBD2 (5 bases each). Germline V CDR1 and CDR2: SGHVS, FQNEAQ. Trimming took 2 bases from V and 7 from J, leaving 21 bases between them. The CDR3 has 17 amino acids.

The chain joins TRBV6-5 to TRBJ1-1, with D maybe TRBD1 (5 bases). Trimming shortened V by 10 bases and J by 7 bases, and 22 bases separated the two germline ends. CDR1 and CDR2 from the germline V gene are MNHEY and SVGAGI. The CDR3 has 14 amino acids. CDR3 coding DNA: TGTGCCATCAAAACGTCGGGGGGTGGCTATGAAGCTTTCTTT. The encoded protein is CAIKTSGGGYEAFF.

This clone appeared once. The chain has TRBV6-5 and TRBJ1-1, with D tentatively TRBD1 (6 bases). V was pared by 0 bases and J by 5 bases, with 10 bases between. The CDR3 consists of 14 residues. Germline values: CDR1 MNHEY, CDR2 SVGAGI. The CDR3 nucleotides are TGTGCCAGCAGTTACTCATACAGGGAAACTGAAGCTTTCTTT. It translates to CASSYSYRETEAFF.

The chain combines TRBV7-9 with TRBJ2-7; 10 nucleotides line up with TRBD1. CDR3 size: 16 residues. V was pared by 5 bases and J by 4 bases, with 11 bases of the junction left unmatched. Germline V gene data show CDR1 as SEHNR and CDR2 as FQNEAQ (reference sequence). The CDR3: CASSRGGGQGVYEQYF. CDR3 DNA sequence: TGTGCCAGCAGCCGTGGTGGTGGACAGGGGGTTTACGAGCAGTACTTC.